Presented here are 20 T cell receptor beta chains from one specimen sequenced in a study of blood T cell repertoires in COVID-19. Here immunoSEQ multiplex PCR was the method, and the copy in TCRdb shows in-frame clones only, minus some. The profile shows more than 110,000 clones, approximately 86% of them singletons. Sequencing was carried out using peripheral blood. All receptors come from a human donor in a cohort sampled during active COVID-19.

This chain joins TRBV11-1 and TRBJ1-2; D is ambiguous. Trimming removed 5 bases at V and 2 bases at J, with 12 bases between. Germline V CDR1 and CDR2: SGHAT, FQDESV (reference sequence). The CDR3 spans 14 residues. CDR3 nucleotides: TGTGCCAGCAGCCGTGAGGGAGGCAACTATGGCTACACCTTC. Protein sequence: CASSREGGNYGYTF.

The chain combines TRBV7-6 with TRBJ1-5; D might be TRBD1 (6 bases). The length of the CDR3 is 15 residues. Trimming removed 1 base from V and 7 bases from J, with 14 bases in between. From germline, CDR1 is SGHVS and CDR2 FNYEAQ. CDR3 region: CASSLESGDEQPQHF. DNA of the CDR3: TGTGCCAGCAGCTTAGAGTCAGGGGATGAGCAGCCCCAGCATTTT. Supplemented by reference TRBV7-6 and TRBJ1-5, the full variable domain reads GAGVSQSPRYKVTKRGQDVALRCDPISGHVSLYWYRQALGQGPEFLTYFNYEAQQDKSGLPNDRFSAERPEGSISTLTIQRTEQRDSAMYRCASSLESGDEQPQHFGDGTRLSIL.

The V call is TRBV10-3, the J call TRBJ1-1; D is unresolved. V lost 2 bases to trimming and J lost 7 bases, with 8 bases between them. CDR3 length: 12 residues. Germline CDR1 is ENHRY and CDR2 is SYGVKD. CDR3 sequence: CAISEREDEAFF. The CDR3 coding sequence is TGTGCCATCAGTGAGCGGGAAGATGAAGCTTTCTTT.

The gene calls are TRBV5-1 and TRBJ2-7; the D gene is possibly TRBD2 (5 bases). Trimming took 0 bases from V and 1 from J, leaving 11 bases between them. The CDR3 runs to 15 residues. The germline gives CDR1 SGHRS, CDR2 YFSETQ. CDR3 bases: TGCGCCAGCAGCTTGGAGACGGGGTCGTCCTACGAGCAGTACTTC. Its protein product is CASSLETGSSYEQYF.

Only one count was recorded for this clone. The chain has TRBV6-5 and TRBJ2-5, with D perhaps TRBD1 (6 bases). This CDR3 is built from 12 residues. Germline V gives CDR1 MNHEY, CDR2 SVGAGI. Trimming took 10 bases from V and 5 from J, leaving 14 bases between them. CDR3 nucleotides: TGTGCCACCAGGTTCCAGGGGGAGACCCAGTACTTC. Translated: CATRFQGETQYF.

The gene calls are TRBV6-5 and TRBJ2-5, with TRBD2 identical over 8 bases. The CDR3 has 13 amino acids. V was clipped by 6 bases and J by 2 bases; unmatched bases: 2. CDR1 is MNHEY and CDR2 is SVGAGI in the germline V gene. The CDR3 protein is CASRTSGQETQYF. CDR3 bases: TGTGCCAGCAGAACTAGCGGTCAAGAGACCCAGTACTTC.

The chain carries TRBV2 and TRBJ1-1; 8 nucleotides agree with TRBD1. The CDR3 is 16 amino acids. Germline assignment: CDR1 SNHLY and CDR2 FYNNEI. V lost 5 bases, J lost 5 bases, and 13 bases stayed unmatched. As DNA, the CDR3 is TGTGCCAGCAGTCCCCTCCCCAGGGGGCGCGGGACTGAAGCTTTCTTT. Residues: CASSPLPRGRGTEAFF. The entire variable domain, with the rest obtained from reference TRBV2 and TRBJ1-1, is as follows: EPEVTQTPSHQVTQMGQEVILRCVPISNHLYFYWYRQILGQKVEFLVSFYNNEISEKSEIFDDQFSVERPDGSNFTLKIRSTKLEDSAMYFCASSPLPRGRGTEAFFGQGTRLTVV.

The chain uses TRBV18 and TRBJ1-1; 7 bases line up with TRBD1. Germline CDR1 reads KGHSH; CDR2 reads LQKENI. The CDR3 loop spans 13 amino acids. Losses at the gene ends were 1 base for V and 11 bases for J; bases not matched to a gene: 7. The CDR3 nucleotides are TGTGCCAGCTCACCACAGGAGGGGGCGCCCGCTTTCTTT. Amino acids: CASSPQEGAPAFF.

CDR3 sequence: CSVEDRSPLVYGYTF. The CDR3 nucleotides are TGCAGCGTTGAAGATCGGTCCCCCTTAGTCTATGGCTACACCTTC. This chain joins TRBV29-1 and TRBJ1-2; D gene unclear. V shed 0 bases and J shed 4 bases, with 15 bases lying between them. In germline, CDR1 is SQVTM, CDR2 ANQGSEA. The CDR3 has 15 amino acids. Full variable domain (outside the CDR3, taken from reference TRBV29-1 and TRBJ1-2): SAVISQKPSRDICQRGTSLTIQCQVDSQVTMMFWYRQQPGQSLTLIATANQGSEATYESGFVIDKFPISRPNLTFSTLTVSNMSPEDSSIYLCSVEDRSPLVYGYTFGSGTRLTVV.

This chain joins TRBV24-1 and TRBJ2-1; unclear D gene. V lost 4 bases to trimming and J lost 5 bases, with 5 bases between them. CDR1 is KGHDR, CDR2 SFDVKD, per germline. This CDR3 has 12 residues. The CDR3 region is CATSERNNEQFF. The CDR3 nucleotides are TGTGCCACCAGTGAGAGAAACAATGAGCAGTTCTTC.

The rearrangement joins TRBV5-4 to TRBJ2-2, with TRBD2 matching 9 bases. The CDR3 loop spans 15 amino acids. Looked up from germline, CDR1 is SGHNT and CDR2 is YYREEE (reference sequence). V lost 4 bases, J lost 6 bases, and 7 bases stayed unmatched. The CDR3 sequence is CASSPSGGGAGELFF. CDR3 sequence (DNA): TGTGCCAGCAGCCCCTCTGGCGGGGGGGCCGGGGAGCTGTTTTTT.

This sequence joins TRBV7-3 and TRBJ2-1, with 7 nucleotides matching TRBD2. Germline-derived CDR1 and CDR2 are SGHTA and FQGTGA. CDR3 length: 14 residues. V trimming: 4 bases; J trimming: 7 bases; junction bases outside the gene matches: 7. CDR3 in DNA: TGTGCCAGCAGCTCCATGGGTAGCGGGAATGAGCAGTTCTTC. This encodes CASSSMGSGNEQFF.

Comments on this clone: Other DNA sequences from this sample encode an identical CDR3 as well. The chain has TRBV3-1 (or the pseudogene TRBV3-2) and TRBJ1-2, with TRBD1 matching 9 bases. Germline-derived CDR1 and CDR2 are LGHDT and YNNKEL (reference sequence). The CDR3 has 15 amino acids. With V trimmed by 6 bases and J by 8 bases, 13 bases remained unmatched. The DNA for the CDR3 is TGTGCCAGCAGGCAACACAGGGGGCCGGGGGGGGGCTACACCTTC. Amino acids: CASRQHRGPGGGYTF.

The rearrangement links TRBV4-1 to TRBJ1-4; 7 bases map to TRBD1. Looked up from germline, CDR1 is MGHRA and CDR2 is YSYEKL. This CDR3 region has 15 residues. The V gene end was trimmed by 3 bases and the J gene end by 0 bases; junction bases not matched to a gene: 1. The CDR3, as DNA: TGCGCCAGCAGCCAGACAGGGACAACTAATGAAAAACTGTTTTTT. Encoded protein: CASSQTGTTNEKLFF.

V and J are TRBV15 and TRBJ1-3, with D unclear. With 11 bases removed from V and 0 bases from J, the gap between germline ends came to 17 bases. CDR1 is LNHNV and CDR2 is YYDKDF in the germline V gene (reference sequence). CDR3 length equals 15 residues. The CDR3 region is CASSTAGFSGNTIYF. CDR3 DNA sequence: TGTGCCTCTTCGACGGCAGGATTCTCTGGAAACACCATATATTTT.

In DNA, the CDR3 is TGTGCCTGGGTCCACGGGGACAGGGCCACCTACGAGCAGTACTTC. Its protein product is CAWVHGDRATYEQYF. The genes are TRBV30 and TRBJ2-7, with 9 nucleotides matching TRBD1. The CDR3 sequence is 15 residues long. Germline V gives CDR1 GTSNPN, CDR2 SVGIG (reference sequence). V gave up 5 bases and J gave up 2 bases; unmatched junction bases: 10.

The CDR3 reads CASSFGDSPYEQYF. Here the CDR3 DNA reads TGTGCCAGCAGTTTTGGTGACAGCCCCTACGAGCAGTACTTC. The chain couples TRBV27 to TRBJ2-7; perhaps TRBD1 as D (5 bases). CDR3 size: 14 residues. The ends were cut back, 3 bases at V and 2 bases at J, with 11 bases in the middle. The V gene's germline CDR1 is MNHEY and CDR2 SMNVEV (reference sequence).

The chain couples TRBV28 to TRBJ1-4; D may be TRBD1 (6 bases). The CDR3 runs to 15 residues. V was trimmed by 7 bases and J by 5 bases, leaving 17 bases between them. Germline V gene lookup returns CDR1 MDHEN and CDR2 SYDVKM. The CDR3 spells CASNDHDRLNEKLFF. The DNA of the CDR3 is TGTGCCAGCAATGACCACGACAGGTTAAATGAAAAACTGTTTTTT.

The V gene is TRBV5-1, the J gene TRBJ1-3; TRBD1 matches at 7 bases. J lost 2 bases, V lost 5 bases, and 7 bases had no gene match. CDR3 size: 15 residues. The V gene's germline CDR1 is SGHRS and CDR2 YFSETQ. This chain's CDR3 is CASRRDRDTGNTIYF. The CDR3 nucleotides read TGCGCCAGCAGACGCGACAGGGACACTGGAAACACCATATATTTT.

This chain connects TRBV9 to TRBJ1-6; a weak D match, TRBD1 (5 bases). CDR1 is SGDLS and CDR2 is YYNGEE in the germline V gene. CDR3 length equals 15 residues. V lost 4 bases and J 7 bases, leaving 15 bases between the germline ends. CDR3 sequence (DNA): TGTGCCAGCAGCACCCTTCAGGGAGGGAATTCACCCCTCCACTTT. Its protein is CASSTLQGGNSPLHF.